A selection of T cell receptor beta chains follows, all from one sample in a study of blood T cell repertoires in COVID-19. TCRdb's copy holds only in-frame clones and misses some; the assay was immunoSEQ multiplex PCR. Of about 170,000 clones listed, approximately 80% are singletons. Sequenced: PBMCs or T cells enriched from blood (not recorded which). The receptor set was obtained from a man between 45 and 60 years old who had recovered from COVID-19. CDR3s include the opening cysteine and the closing phenylalanine or tryptophan. A D gene is named only where the DNA matches it firmly. Not every row has a clone size; where given, it reads once, few, many or a size class.

22	TRBJ1-5	NA	TRBV24-1	TRBD1	TGTGCCACCAGTCATGACCCCCCCTCTGATCCCTGGGACAGTCCGATCTTTCGGCCCCAGCATTTT	CATSHDPPSDPWDSPIFRPQHF
17	TRBJ2-7	NA	TRBV19	TRBD2	TGTGCCAGTAGTATTGGGAGCGGGGGCCCAACCCCTTACGAGCAGTACTTC	CASSIGSGGPTPYEQYF
14	TRBJ2-7	NA	TRBV2	TRBD1	TGTGCCGGGGAGGGACAGGGAAGGGGCTACGAGCAGTACTTC	CAGEGQGRGYEQYF
13	TRBJ1-2	NA	TRBV10-3	NA	TGTGCCATCAGTGAGTCTCGACTGTATGGCTACACCTTC	CAISESRLYGYTF
16	TRBJ2-3	NA	TRBV4-1	TRBD2	TGCGCCAGCAGCCCTAGTCCTAGCGGGGGAGTTGATACGCAGTATTTT	CASSPSPSGGVDTQYF
14	TRBJ2-7	NA	TRBV25-1	NA	TGTGCCAGCAGTGAATTACAGGGATCCTACGAGCAGTACTTC	CASSELQGSYEQYF
12	TRBJ2-7	NA	TRBV10-3	NA	TGTGCCATCAGCCCCAGGGGTGGCGAGCAGTACTTC	CAISPRGGEQYF
15	TRBJ2-3	NA	TRBV5-1	NA	TGCGCCAGCAGCTTGGCGCGGCGACAGAGGGATACGCAGTATTTT	CASSLARRQRDTQYF
13	TRBJ2-5	NA	TRBV9	NA	TGTGCCAGCAGCCCAGAGGTGGAGGAGACCCAGTACTTC	CASSPEVEETQYF
17	TRBJ2-6	NA	TRBV27	TRBD2	TGTGCCAGCAGAAGCGGGGGCTTACACTCTGGGGCCAACGTCCTGACTTTC	CASRSGGLHSGANVLTF
14	TRBJ2-3	NA	TRBV6-5	NA	TGTGCCAGCAGTTCGAGTGCTAGCACAGATACGCAGTATTTT	CASSSSASTDTQYF
14	TRBJ1-1	NA	TRBV19	NA	TGTGCCAGTAGTATAGGGACACAGAACACTGAAGCTTTCTTT	CASSIGTQNTEAFF
15	TRBJ1-6	NA	TRBV5-6	TRBD1	TGTGCCAGCAGCTCCTCCGGGACAGGGGTCTCACCCCTCCACTTT	CASSSSGTGVSPLHF
13	TRBJ1-1	NA	TRBV5-6	NA	TGTGCCAGCAGCTTTGGCTTAAACACTGAAGCTTTCTTT	CASSFGLNTEAFF
15	TRBJ1-5	NA	TRBV12-1	NA	TGTGCCAGCAGTTTTAGGACAGGGATGTTATTGCCCCAGCATTTT	CASSFRTGMLLPQHF
13	TRBJ2-2	NA	TRBV5-4	NA	TGTGCCAGCAGCTTGGACAGCACCGGGGAGCTGTTTTTT	CASSLDSTGELFF
15	TRBJ1-4	few	TRBV9	TRBD1	TGTGCCAGCAGCGTAGCGACAGGGTCTAATGAAAAACTGTTTTTT	CASSVATGSNEKLFF
15	TRBJ2-2	NA	TRBV10-3	TRBD1	TGTGCCATCAGGGGTGGGGACAGGGCCACCGGGGAGCTGTTTTTT	CAIRGGDRATGELFF
15	TRBJ1-5	few	TRBV29-1	NA	TGCAGCGTTGAGGGCGCCAACACCGGCAATCAGCCCCAGCATTTT	CSVEGANTGNQPQHF
18	TRBJ2-5	NA	TRBV14	NA	TGTGCCAGCAGCCAAGAAAGGAGGGGGCGCTCCGGGGAAGAGACCCAGTACTTC	CASSQERRGRSGEETQYF
16	TRBJ2-1	NA	TRBV7-6	TRBD2	TGTGCCAGCAGCCGGACGTTGGGACTAGCAGAGAATGAGCAGTTCTTC	CASSRTLGLAENEQFF
15	TRBJ2-1	NA	TRBV5-1	NA	TGCGCCAGCGGTCCGGGACTTTCCCAAGGCAATGAGCAGTTCTTC	CASGPGLSQGNEQFF
15	TRBJ1-4	NA	TRBV5-1	NA	TGCGCCAGCAGCTTCGGGAGGGGGGCTAATGAAAAACTGTTTTTT	CASSFGRGANEKLFF
16	TRBJ1-4	NA	TRBV7-2	NA	TGTGCCAGCAGCTTAGGAGGGGCTAAGGCGGGGGAAAAACTGTTTTTT	CASSLGGAKAGEKLFF
14	TRBJ1-6	few	TRBV6-2/TRBV6-3	TRBD1	TGTGCCAGCAGCCGCGGGACAGCTAATTCACCCCTCCACTTT	CASSRGTANSPLHF
16	TRBJ2-3	once	TRBV5-4	TRBD2	TGTGCCAGCAGCTCTTCAGCGGGGGGTGGCACAGATACGCAGTATTTT	CASSSSAGGGTDTQYF
17	TRBJ2-5	NA	TRBV2	TRBD1	TGTGCCAGCAGTGGACATCGGGACAGATCATTGGAAGAGACCCAGTACTTC	CASSGHRDRSLEETQYF
20	TRBJ2-3	NA	TRBV27	TRBD2	TGTGCCAGCGCACCACCCACCGGGGGGGCCCTGCTTTATAACACAGATACGCAGTATTTT	CASAPPTGGALLYNTDTQYF
16	TRBJ1-4	NA	TRBV5-1	NA	TGCGCCAGCAGCTTGGTAGTCGGGGGGTCGGGTGAAAAACTGTTTTTT	CASSLVVGGSGEKLFF
13	TRBJ1-2	once	TRBV6-5	NA	TGTGCCAGCAGCACCCCTTCGGTCCTTCAGGCCACCTTC	CASSTPSVLQATF
12	TRBJ1-3	few	TRBV30	TRBD1	TGTGCCTGGAGGCAGGGGGAAAACACCATATATTTT	CAWRQGENTIYF